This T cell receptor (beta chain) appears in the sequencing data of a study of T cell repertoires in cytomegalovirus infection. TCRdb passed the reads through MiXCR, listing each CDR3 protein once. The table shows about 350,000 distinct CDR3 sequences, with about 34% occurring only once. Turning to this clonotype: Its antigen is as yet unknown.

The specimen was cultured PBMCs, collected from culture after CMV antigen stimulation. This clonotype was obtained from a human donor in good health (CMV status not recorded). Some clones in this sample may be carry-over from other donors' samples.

CDR3: CASSLDLAADTQYF. The CDR3, as DNA: TGTGCCAGCAGCTTAGATCTAGCTGCAGATACGCAGTATTTT. This chain joins TRBV11-2 and TRBJ2-3, with a possible D match to TRBD2 (5 bases). Per germline, CDR1 SGHAT and CDR2 FQNNGV. The CDR3 totals 14 residues. The germline V and J ends were trimmed by 0 bases and 4 bases, with 8 bases remaining between them.